The 25 T cell receptor beta chains reported below all come from one sample, sequenced in a study of cytomegalovirus exposure and HLA in healthy donors. A multiplex PCR was run with 60 Vbeta primers and 13 Jbeta primers. Clones were read by immunoSEQ multiplex PCR, and TCRdb kept only the in-frame ones, dropping some. Here the sample spans about 140,000 clones, about 10% being singletons. The source material was PBMCs. The receptors were gathered from a woman between 40 and 55 years old in good health and CMV-seropositive.

In this sample, this clone turned up a few times. The gene calls are TRBV23-1 and TRBJ1-6; 9 bases map to TRBD1. TRBV23-1 is marked as an open reading frame, function uncertain. This CDR3 region has 18 residues. With V trimmed by 0 bases and J by 9 bases, 12 bases remained unmatched. CDR3 sequence reads: CASSQSSSGQGGSSPLHF. In DNA, the CDR3 is TGCGCCAGCAGTCAATCGAGTTCGGGACAGGGTGGTAGTTCACCCCTCCACTTT.

This clone was counted a few times. This chain uses TRBV29-1 with TRBJ1-2; TRBD1 might be the D (5 bases). V shed 4 bases and J shed 6 bases, with 9 bases lying between them. The CDR3 loop spans 11 amino acids. Per germline, CDR1 SQVTM and CDR2 ANQGSEA. This chain's CDR3 is CSVVDSNGYTF. CDR3 DNA: TGCAGCGTTGTTGACAGTAATGGCTACACCTTC.

This clone was detected only a few times. V gene TRBV5-8 combines with J gene TRBJ1-5; TRBD1 might be the D (5 bases). The CDR3 consists of 15 residues. The V end was cut by 5 bases, the J end by 0 bases, with 12 bases between. Germline CDR1 and CDR2: SGHTS and YDEGEE. Here the CDR3 reads CASSSDRYSNQPQHF. The CDR3 DNA reads TGTGCCAGCAGTTCCGACAGATATAGCAATCAGCCCCAGCATTTT. The full variable domain, with the rest looked up from reference TRBV5-8 and TRBJ1-5, is EAGVTQSPTHLIKTRGQQATLRCSPISGHTSVYWYQQALGLGLQFLLWYDEGEERNRGNFPPRFSGRQFPNYSSELNVNALELEDSALYLCASSSDRYSNQPQHFGDGTRLSIL.

This clone occurred a few times. The CDR3 sequence is CASSEVGGYNQPQHF. CDR3 sequence (DNA): TGTGCCAGCAGTGAAGTCGGCGGATACAATCAGCCCCAGCATTTT. The chain couples TRBV6-1 to TRBJ1-5; no clear D gene. Germline values: CDR1 MNHNS, CDR2 SASEGT. V lost 1 base and J 3 bases, leaving 10 bases between the germline ends. This CDR3 comprises 15 residues.

This chain uses TRBV9 with TRBJ2-2; the D is unclear. Per the germline V gene, CDR1 is SGDLS and CDR2 is YYNGEE. The CDR3 runs to 14 residues. V lost 0 bases and J 6 bases, leaving 9 bases between the germline ends. CDR3 residues: CASSVGRVAGELFF. The DNA of the CDR3 is TGTGCCAGCAGCGTAGGTCGAGTGGCCGGGGAGCTGTTTTTT.

The rearrangement uses TRBV25-1 and TRBJ1-1; D unclear. The CDR3 spans 13 residues. Trimming took 3 bases from V and 4 from J, leaving 9 bases between them. Germline V lookup: CDR1 MGHDK, CDR2 SYGVNS. The CDR3 sequence is CASSDRRATEAFF. The DNA of the CDR3 is TGTGCCAGCAGTGATAGGAGGGCCACTGAAGCTTTCTTT.

This clone appeared a few times. The V gene is TRBV19, the J gene TRBJ2-7; D not certain. The CDR3 contains 16 residues. Looked up from germline, CDR1 is LNHDA and CDR2 is SQIVND (reference sequence). Trimming removed 6 bases from V and 2 bases from J, with 20 bases in between. The CDR3 nucleotides read TGTGCCAGTAGCAAGGCTCGGGTCCTATTCCCCTACGAGCAGTACTTC. Protein product: CASSKARVLFPYEQYF.

This clone was picked up a small number of times. The chain's CDR3 is CASSPTRNEKLFF. CDR3 in DNA: TGTGCCAGCAGTCCTACCAGGAATGAAAAACTGTTTTTT. The chain has TRBV7-6 and TRBJ1-4, with D unresolved. Between the trimmed V and J ends, which lost 6 bases and 5 bases, there was a span of 10 bases. Germline lookup yields CDR1 SGHVS and CDR2 FNYEAQ. CDR3 size: 13 residues.

This clone turned up a few times. The CDR3 loop reads CASSLEAGAPHNEQFF. CDR3 sequence (DNA): TGTGCCAGCAGTTTGGAAGCGGGGGCACCTCACAATGAGCAGTTCTTC. The chain has TRBV27 and TRBJ2-1; 8 bases map to TRBD2. Germline assignment: CDR1 MNHEY and CDR2 SMNVEV (reference sequence). Losses at the gene ends were 3 bases for V and 5 bases for J; bases not matched to a gene: 9. The CDR3 loop spans 16 amino acids.

This clone was seen more than once but under ten times. The chain has TRBV6-6 and TRBJ1-2, with 7 bases aligning to TRBD1. Germline V gives CDR1 MNHNY, CDR2 SVGAGI (reference sequence). Germline trimming cut 6 bases from V and 9 bases from J; bases unmatched to any gene: 13. The CDR3 is 14 residues long. This CDR3 is CASRGSTGAESYTF. CDR3 sequence (DNA): TGTGCCAGCAGAGGGAGTACAGGGGCAGAAAGCTACACCTTC.

This chain joins TRBV2 and TRBJ1-6, with a possible D match to TRBD1 (5 bases). V was clipped by 6 bases and J by 7 bases, with 16 bases between them. The CDR3 covers 15 residues. Germline values: CDR1 SNHLY, CDR2 FYNNEI. CDR3 nucleotides: TGTGCCAGCAGAGATGCGGGACGGATGAATTCACCCCTCCACTTT. Encoded protein: CASRDAGRMNSPLHF.

The V and J genes are TRBV14 and TRBJ1-4; no firm D call. The CDR3 has 15 residues. Trimming removed 2 bases at V and 6 bases at J, with 13 bases between. Germline V CDR1 and CDR2: SGHDN, FVKESK. The CDR3 DNA reads TGTGCCAGCAGCCAAAATACCGGGTGGGATGAAAAACTGTTTTTT. This sequence encodes CASSQNTGWDEKLFF.

This clone was observed a handful of times. The V call is TRBV7-9, the J call TRBJ2-5, with TRBD2 matching over 8 bases. The germline V gene encodes CDR1 SEHNR and CDR2 FQNEAQ (reference sequence). The CDR3 contains 16 residues. Unmatched junction bases numbered 12, after V lost 4 bases and J lost 5 bases. The CDR3 sequence is CASSSPGAGVFETQYF. The CDR3 coding sequence is TGTGCCAGCAGCTCCCCAGGAGCGGGGGTATTCGAGACCCAGTACTTC.

The chain employs TRBV4-3 and TRBJ2-3; D is uncertain. CDR1 and CDR2 (germline): LGHNA, YSLEER. V was pared by 0 bases and J by 2 bases, with 6 bases between. This CDR3 is built from 14 residues. DNA of the CDR3: TGCGCCAGCAGCCAAGATCTCTTCACAGATACGCAGTATTTT. This codes for CASSQDLFTDTQYF.

The J gene is TRBJ2-7, the V gene TRBV14, with a tentative D call TRBD2 (7 bases). Germline CDR1 and CDR2: SGHDN and FVKESK. The germline V and J ends were trimmed by 1 base and 2 bases, with 18 bases remaining between them. This CDR3 has 17 residues. The CDR3 protein is CASSQVPRGGPPYEQYF. The DNA of the CDR3 is TGTGCCAGCAGCCAAGTACCTAGGGGGGGGCCGCCCTACGAGCAGTACTTC.

This clone has only a few counts. This rearrangement joins TRBV7-9 to TRBJ1-5, with 8 bases identical to TRBD1. V shed 2 bases and J 1 base; nucleotides not matched to a gene: 1. Germline V gives CDR1 SEHNR, CDR2 FQNEAQ (reference sequence). This CDR3 spans 15 amino acids. DNA of the CDR3: TGTGCCAGCAGCTTAACAGGGGGAAGCAATCAGCCCCAGCATTTT. Protein product: CASSLTGGSNQPQHF. Variable domain in full (rest from reference TRBV7-9 and TRBJ1-5): DTGVSQNPRHKITKRGQNVTFRCDPISEHNRLYWYRQTLGQGPEFLTYFQNEAQLEKSRLLSDRFSAERPKGSFSTLEIQRTEQGDSAMYLCASSLTGGSNQPQHFGDGTRLSIL.

The rearrangement links TRBV6-4 to TRBJ1-1; D is unresolved. The CDR3 is 15 amino acids. The germline gives CDR1 MRHNA, CDR2 SNTAGT. Deletions cut 2 bases from V and 1 base from J, with 11 bases between. CDR3 sequence reads: CASSDRFKKNTEAFF. The CDR3 DNA sequence: TGTGCCAGCAGTGACCGGTTTAAGAAGAACACTGAAGCTTTCTTT.

This clone was seen more than once but under ten times. At one of its ends the junction is not consistent with the germline gene, which may arise from a read error. This chain joins TRBV6-5 and TRBJ2-3; no firm D call. This CDR3 spans 13 amino acids. Germline V gene lookup returns CDR1 MNHEY and CDR2 SVGAGI. Here the CDR3 DNA reads TGTGCCAGAAGTTACGCCTACACAGATAAGCAGTATTTT. It codes for CARSYAYTDKQYF.

The chain uses TRBV7-2 and TRBJ2-7; D might be TRBD2 (5 bases). Trimming stripped 5 bases from V and 6 bases from J, with 17 bases between. Germline V gene lookup returns CDR1 SGHTA and CDR2 FQGNSA. The length of the CDR3 is 14 residues. The CDR3 sequence is CASSRGYWESEQYF. In DNA form, the CDR3 reads TGTGCCAGCAGCCGAGGGTACTGGGAGAGCGAGCAGTACTTC.

This clone was seen a handful of times. The V gene is TRBV9, the J gene TRBJ2-6; 7 nucleotides agree with TRBD1. V dropped 1 base and J dropped 0; count of bases not matched to a gene: 4. Germline assignment: CDR1 SGDLS and CDR2 YYNGEE. The length of the CDR3 is 17 residues. CDR3: CASSVTGAGSGANVLTF. DNA for the CDR3: TGTGCCAGCAGCGTAACAGGGGCCGGCTCTGGGGCCAACGTCCTGACTTTC.

The rearrangement joins TRBV7-2 to TRBJ1-6; D is unresolved. Germline values: CDR1 SGHTA, CDR2 FQGNSA. CDR3 length: 14 amino acids. V gave up 5 bases and J gave up 7 bases, with 12 bases separating them. The CDR3 nucleotides are TGTGCCAGCAGCCAAGCGGGCAGAAATTCACCCCTCCACTTT. Its protein product is CASSQAGRNSPLHF.

Turning to this clone: One end of the junction does not line up with germline, which may come from a read error. The J gene is TRBJ1-1, the V gene TRBV19; 7 bases align to TRBD1. Germline V lookup: CDR1 LNHDA, CDR2 SQIVND (reference sequence). The CDR3 is 14 amino acids. In DNA, the CDR3 is TGTGCCAGCAGTACTTACGACAGGGCGGCTGAAGCTTTCTTT. This encodes CASSTYDRAAEAFF.

For this clone: The same CDR3 also results from other DNA sequences found in this sample. The chain has TRBV9 and TRBJ2-5; 7 nucleotides match TRBD2. CDR1 is SGDLS and CDR2 is YYNGEE in the germline V gene. With V trimmed by 0 bases and J by 2 bases, 1 base remained unmatched. The CDR3 covers 14 residues. The CDR3 coding sequence is TGTGCCAGCAGCGTAGGGGGGGGACAAGAGACCCAGTACTTC. It encodes CASSVGGGQETQYF.

As to this clone: Given a much more abundant clone one base away, this may be a read error. The sample has other DNA sequences that encode this CDR3 too. The gene calls are TRBV2 and TRBJ1-5; D is unclear. This CDR3 comprises 13 residues. Germline V lookup: CDR1 SNHLY, CDR2 FYNNEI. Trimming took off 9 bases at V and 3 bases at J, with 12 bases between the two ends. CDR3 region: CASSPRFNQPQHF. CDR3 DNA: TGTGCCAGTAGTCCACGGTTCAATCAGCCCCAGCATTTT.

This clone was observed a few times. The rearrangement joins TRBV5-5 to TRBJ2-5; 8 bases map to TRBD1. The CDR3 is 13 amino acids. Germline-derived CDR1 and CDR2 are SGHKS and YYEKEE (reference sequence). Unmatched junction bases numbered 3, after V lost 4 bases and J lost 4 bases. In DNA, the CDR3 is TGTGCCAGCAGCCCTGGACAGGGAGAGACCCAGTACTTC. Protein product: CASSPGQGETQYF.